This T cell receptor (beta chain) was sequenced during a study of OX40 agonist ivuxolimab in advanced cancers. Data came from immunoSEQ multiplex PCR; TCRdb stores just in-frame clones and leaves some out. Here the sample spans roughly 69,000 clones, around 93% being singletons. The CDR3 is 15 amino acids. Germline lookup yields CDR1 SGHNT and CDR2 YYREEE (reference sequence). With 0 bases removed from V and 4 bases from J, the gap between germline ends came to 13 bases. The material sequenced was CD4+ or CD8+ T cells sorted from blood, taken in a trial of the OX40 agonist ivuxolimab. The rearrangement uses TRBV5-4 and TRBJ2-5; D is perhaps TRBD1 or TRBD2 (5 bases each). This sequence originates from an adult with an advanced solid tumor such as melanoma, head and neck, liver or kidney cancer. CDR3 DNA sequence: TGTGCCAGCAGCTTGGCTGGACGGGGCGGAGAGACCCAGTACTTC. Protein sequence: CASSLAGRGGETQYF.